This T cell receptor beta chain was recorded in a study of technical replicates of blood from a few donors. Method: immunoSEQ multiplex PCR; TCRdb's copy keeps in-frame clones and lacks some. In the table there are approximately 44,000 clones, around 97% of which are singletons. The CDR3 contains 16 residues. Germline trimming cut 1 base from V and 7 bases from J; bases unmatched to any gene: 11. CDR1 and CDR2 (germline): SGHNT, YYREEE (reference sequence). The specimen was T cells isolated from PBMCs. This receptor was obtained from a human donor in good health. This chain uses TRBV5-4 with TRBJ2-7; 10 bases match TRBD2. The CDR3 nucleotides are TGTGCCAGCAGCTTGTCAACGCTAGCGGGAGTAATAGAGCAGTACTTC. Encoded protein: CASSLSTLAGVIEQYF.